Following are 13 T cell receptor beta chains from one sample sequenced in a study of CD8+ T cells in alopecia areata. Regarding treatment: oral pan-JAK inhibitor, 5-10 mg twice daily. Isolated RNA was reverse transcribed into cDNA used as the sequencing template. TCRdb's copy holds only in-frame clones and misses some; the assay was immunoSEQ multiplex PCR. The data contain more than 95,000 clones, 50% to 75% of them singletons. The sample was CD8+ T cells sorted from blood, taken at week 4, from a patient treated with tofacitinib. Every receptor here comes from a human donor with alopecia areata.

This clone was detected once. This chain links TRBV30 with TRBJ2-7; D is unclear. Germline V CDR1 and CDR2: GTSNPN, SVGIG (reference sequence). The CDR3 is 12 amino acids. The V and J ends lost 0 bases and 3 bases respectively, with 6 bases between them. CDR3 region: CAWSVIRYEQYF. DNA for the CDR3: TGTGCCTGGAGTGTTATCCGCTACGAGCAGTACTTC.

The chain combines TRBV9 with TRBJ1-1; tentative D call: TRBD1 (5 bases). Germline V gene lookup returns CDR1 SGDLS and CDR2 YYNGEE. Trimming shortened V by 0 bases and J by 1 base, and 7 bases separated the two germline ends. The CDR3 is 14 residues long. The chain's CDR3 is CASSVVTGNTEAFF. The DNA for the CDR3 is TGTGCCAGCAGCGTAGTCACAGGGAACACTGAAGCTTTCTTT.

This clone was recorded once. This chain's CDR3 is CAWSVQGAGYEQYF. In nucleotides, the CDR3 is TGTGCCTGGAGTGTGCAGGGGGCGGGGTACGAGCAGTACTTC. This chain uses TRBV30 with TRBJ2-7, with 8 bases identical to TRBD1. Unmatched junction bases numbered 5, after V lost 0 bases and J lost 4 bases. The CDR3 runs 14 residues. Germline V gives CDR1 GTSNPN, CDR2 SVGIG (reference sequence).

This clone was seen more than once but under ten times. The V call is TRBV29-1, the J call TRBJ2-5; D is unclear. Trimming took off 1 base at V and 2 bases at J, with 11 bases between the two ends. The CDR3 runs 14 residues. The V gene's germline CDR1 is SQVTM and CDR2 ANQGSEA. The CDR3 region has the DNA TGCAGCGTTGAAGGCCAGCTTTCTCAAGAGACCCAGTACTTC. It translates to CSVEGQLSQETQYF.

V gene TRBV9 combines with J gene TRBJ2-2, with D perhaps matching TRBD2 (5 bases). The germline gives CDR1 SGDLS, CDR2 YYNGEE. The CDR3 runs to 12 residues. Trimming removed 4 bases from V and 7 bases from J, with 8 bases in between. CDR3 in amino acids: CASSPGNGELFF. In nucleotides, the CDR3 is TGTGCCAGCAGCCCCGGGAACGGGGAGCTGTTTTTT.

This clone was observed a few times. The chain employs TRBV4-1 and TRBJ2-5; D ambiguous. Trimming took 0 bases from V and 3 from J, leaving 8 bases between them. The length of the CDR3 is 14 residues. Germline CDR1 is MGHRA and CDR2 is YSYEKL. The DNA of the CDR3 is TGCGCCAGCAGCCAAGAGGGGATAGAAGAGACCCAGTACTTC. Encoded protein: CASSQEGIEETQYF.

The chain carries TRBV19 and TRBJ2-5; D is undetermined. The CDR3 runs to 16 residues. V shed 4 bases and J shed 2 bases, with 17 bases lying between them. Germline values: CDR1 LNHDA, CDR2 SQIVND (reference sequence). As DNA, the CDR3 is TGTGCCAGTAGTACTACCCTCAAGAGGAATCAAGAGACCCAGTACTTC. This sequence encodes CASSTTLKRNQETQYF.

This chain uses TRBV29-1 with TRBJ1-1; D is unresolved. The CDR3 consists of 14 residues. V dropped 1 base and J dropped 2 bases, with 11 bases sitting between them. CDR1 SQVTM and CDR2 ANQGSEA come from the germline V gene. The DNA of the CDR3 is TGCAGCGTTGAAGGGTCCAGACTAAACACTGAAGCTTTCTTT. It translates to CSVEGSRLNTEAFF.

This sequence joins TRBV25-1 and TRBJ2-1; no firm D call. The V end was cut by 1 base, the J end by 4 bases, with 8 bases between. This CDR3 is 14 amino acids long. CDR1 is MGHDK, CDR2 SYGVNS, per germline. CDR3 residues: CASSEFEGYNEQFF. The DNA of the CDR3 is TGTGCCAGCAGTGAATTTGAAGGATACAATGAGCAGTTCTTC.

Only a few counts were recorded for this clone. This chain uses TRBV29-1 with TRBJ2-1; 9 nucleotides match TRBD2. This CDR3 has 16 amino acids. Germline V gene lookup returns CDR1 SQVTM and CDR2 ANQGSEA. The junction had 9 bases not matched to a gene; V was cut back by 1 base and J by 5 bases. CDR3 in amino acids: CSVEGASGGPDNEQFF. The CDR3 coding sequence is TGCAGCGTTGAAGGGGCCAGCGGGGGGCCAGACAATGAGCAGTTCTTC.

The chain couples TRBV7-2 to TRBJ1-2, with D hard to call. Between the trimmed V and J ends, which lost 10 bases and 3 bases, there was a span of 9 bases. The CDR3 has 11 residues. The germline V gene has CDR1 SGHTA and CDR2 FQGNSA. Here the CDR3 reads CATLLDYGYTF. CDR3 nucleotide sequence: TGTGCCACCCTTCTAGACTATGGCTACACCTTC.

This clone came up a few times. The chain is built from TRBV29-1 and TRBJ2-2, with D perhaps being TRBD1 or TRBD2 (5 bases each). The CDR3 contains 16 residues. The V and J ends lost 0 bases and 3 bases respectively, with 14 bases between them. The germline gives CDR1 SQVTM, CDR2 ANQGSEA. This CDR3 reads CSVEDRARGDTGELFF. The CDR3 nucleotides read TGCAGCGTTGAAGATCGGGCTAGAGGGGACACCGGGGAGCTGTTTTTT.

The CDR3 bases are TGCGCCAGCAGCCCCACGGGCAGGGGCTACGAGCAGTACTTC. Translated: CASSPTGRGYEQYF. This sequence joins TRBV4-1 and TRBJ2-7; D is perhaps TRBD1 (6 bases). Germline loops: CDR1 MGHRA, CDR2 YSYEKL. V shed 4 bases and J shed 3 bases, with 13 bases lying between them. This CDR3 is built from 14 residues.